This paragraph covers one T cell receptor (beta chain) sequence. The entry originates in a study of blood T cell repertoires in COVID-19. Study overall: Some COVID-19 samples were acute and others convalescent; all came from the United States, Italy and Spain. T cells, B-cell-depleted T cells, or PBMCs provided the cDNA or gDNA that served as material.

Study processing details: Reference gene primer amplification in the assay estimated nucleated cell counts. Here immunoSEQ multiplex PCR was the method, and the copy in TCRdb shows in-frame clones only, minus some. The DNA was the basis for D and trimming; V, J and clone size are from that table. The sample consists of roughly 140,000 clones, 84% of them appearing once. Sequencing used peripheral blood. This receptor was identified in a woman between 45 and 60 years old in a cohort sampled during active or convalescent COVID-19.

For the CDR3, the DNA is TGCGCCAGCAGCTTGGCAGGGGGCGGGAGTCAGCCCCAGCATTTT. This codes for CASSLAGGGSQPQHF. The chain links TRBV5-1 to TRBJ1-5; 8 nucleotides align to TRBD1. With 0 bases clipped from V and 6 bases from J, the junction kept 5 bases outside the gene matches. Germline lookup yields CDR1 SGHRS and CDR2 YFSETQ. There are 15 residues in the CDR3.